This section outlines one T cell receptor (beta chain) sequence together with its context. The record originates from a study of CD4 T cells in relation to SARS-CoV-2 and coronaviruses. Sequencing used immunoSEQ multiplex PCR; TCRdb keeps in-frame clones, though not all of them. The sample includes under 50,000 clones, over 75% of them seen just once. V lost 4 bases to trimming and J lost 4 bases, with 13 bases between them. This CDR3 region has 14 residues. Looked up from germline, CDR1 is SEHNR and CDR2 is FQNEAQ (reference sequence). The TCR was taken from an adult with COVID-19. Sequenced input: memory CD4+ T cells from PBMCs. The V call is TRBV7-9, the J call TRBJ1-1, with D possibly being TRBD1 (5 bases). CDR3 DNA: TGTGCCAGCAGCTCCTCAGGGTTGGTCACTGAAGCTTTCTTT. Protein: CASSSSGLVTEAFF.